The rows below give T cell receptor beta chains drawn from one sample of a study of T cells in Graves' hyperthyroidism and ophthalmopathy. In TCRdb, the multiplex PCR reads were re-called with MiXCR into one record per CDR3 protein. This table has 250,000 to 300,000 distinct CDR3 sequences, around 20% appearing once. Material: blood. These receptors were taken from a man aged 50 or older with Graves' ophthalmopathy. Both conserved end residues are part of each CDR3. The D gene is left open where the match is weak. Rows may omit the clone size; those that give it use once, few, many or a size class.

D gene | J gene | V gene | clone size | CDR3 protein | CDR3 DNA
- | TRBJ2-5 | TRBV7-9 | many | CASSSQTGGKETQYF | TGTGCCAGCAGTTCCCAGACTGGGGGCAAAGAGACCCAGTACTTC
- | TRBJ2-5 | TRBV20-1 | - | CSAPDREVPYLIQETQYF | TGCAGTGCCCCAGACAGGGAGGTCCCCTACCTCATCCAAGAGACCCAGTACTTC
TRBD1 | TRBJ2-7 | TRBV12-3/TRBV12-4 | - | CASSRLMGAGGRYEQYF | TGTGCCAGCAGTCGCTTAATGGGAGCAGGGGGAAGATACGAGCAGTACTTC
- | TRBJ2-5 | TRBV11-2 | many | CASSLDTGFQETQYF | TGTGCCAGCAGCTTAGATACAGGGTTTCAGGAGACCCAGTACTTC
TRBD2 | TRBJ2-3 | TRBV10-3 | many | CAISNSGTYTDTQYF | TGTGCCATCAGTAATAGCGGGACGTACACAGATACGCAGTATTTT
- | TRBJ2-3 | TRBV6-1 | many | CASSEGPSTDTQYF | TGTGCCAGCAGTGAAGGCCCTAGCACAGATACGCAGTATTTT
- | TRBJ2-3 | TRBV7-3 | - | CASSLPGIGADAQYF | TGTGCCAGCAGCTTACCGGGGATCGGGGCAGATGCGCAGTATTTT
- | TRBJ2-2 | TRBV3-1 | few | CASSQPPPAGELFF | TGTGCCAGCAGCCAACCACCCCCGGCCGGGGAGCTGTTTTTT
- | TRBJ1-1 | TRBV24-1 | few | CATKGSQNTEAFF | TGTGCCACCAAAGGATCGCAGAACACTGAAGCTTTCTTT
- | TRBJ2-1 | TRBV20-1 | many | CSAFGGPPPHEQFF | TGCAGTGCTTTCGGGGGTCCACCCCCCCATGAGCAGTTCTTC
- | TRBJ2-1 | TRBV10-2 | - | CASSETTVAREQFF | TGCGCCAGCAGCGAGACGACGGTGGCGCGGGAGCAGTTCTTC
- | TRBJ1-1 | TRBV7-8 | many | CASSLQAGNTEAFF | TGTGCCAGCAGCTTACAGGCAGGGAACACTGAAGCTTTCTTT
TRBD2 | TRBJ2-7 | TRBV5-1 | many | CASSPGGPYEQYF | TGTGCCAGCAGCCCGGGGGGGCCTTACGAGCAGTACTTC
TRBD1 | TRBJ1-3 | TRBV28 | - | CASNSTPLTGSGNTIYF | TGTGCCAGCAACTCCACCCCCCTGACAGGGTCTGGAAACACCATATATTTT
- | TRBJ1-2 | TRBV27 | few | CASTGGTGPYGYTF | TGTGCCAGCACTGGGGGGACCGGCCCTTATGGCTACACCTTC
- | TRBJ1-5 | TRBV2 | few | CASGRDTLQPQHF | TGTGCCAGCGGACGGGACACCCTTCAGCCCCAGCATTTT
- | TRBJ2-5 | TRBV28 | many | CASSRGHIQETQYF | TGTGCCAGCAGTAGGGGACACATCCAAGAGACCCAGTACTTC
TRBD1 | TRBJ1-6 | TRBV14 | - | CASRRQGYNSPLHF | TGTGCCAGCAGGAGACAGGGTTACAATTCACCCCTCCACTTT
TRBD1 | TRBJ1-5 | TRBV5-1 | many | CASSLWTGTDQPQHF | TGCGCCAGCAGCCTATGGACAGGGACCGATCAGCCCCAGCATTTT
- | TRBJ1-6 | TRBV13 | few | CATSRGQNSPLHF | TGTGCCACCAGCAGAGGACAGAATTCACCCCTCCACTTT
TRBD2 | TRBJ2-1 | TRBV9 | - | CASSVTGLAGGNEQFF | TGTGCCAGCAGCGTAACGGGACTAGCGGGAGGGAATGAGCAGTTCTTC
- | TRBJ1-1 | TRBV6-1 | - | CVSSTQRGYEAFF | TGTGTCAGCAGCACCCAAAGGGGGTATGAAGCTTTCTTT
TRBD1 | TRBJ2-7 | TRBV20-1 | - | CSAPPRTGSLGEQYF | TGCAGTGCCCCGCCCCGGACAGGGAGCCTAGGGGAGCAGTACTTC
TRBD1 | TRBJ2-7 | TRBV28 | many | CASSTTGQGGEQYF | TGTGCCAGCAGTACTACAGGACAGGGGGGAGAGCAGTACTTC
- | TRBJ1-5 | TRBV6-8 | many | CASSYSGGFGNQPQHF | TGTGCCAGCAGTTACTCTGGGGGGTTTGGCAATCAGCCCCAGCATTTT
TRBD2 | TRBJ2-3 | TRBV2 | - | CANWGVREYKITDTQYF | TGTGCCAACTGGGGGGTGCGGGAGTATAAAATAACAGATACGCAGTATTTT
- | TRBJ1-5 | TRBV28 | - | CASTRVGAGTMQPQHF | TGTGCCAGCACTAGGGTGGGGGCGGGAACGATGCAGCCCCAGCATTTT
TRBD1 | TRBJ1-2 | TRBV29-1 | many | CSVLTGTNGYTF | TGCAGCGTTCTGACAGGGACAAATGGCTACACCTTC
- | TRBJ1-2 | TRBV3-1 | - | CASSPRVAGGGGYTF | TGTGCCAGCAGCCCGCGGGTGGCTGGGGGCGGTGGCTACACCTTC
- | TRBJ2-7 | TRBV28 | - | CASSWGRLGQYF | TGTGCCAGCAGTTGGGGACGTCTAGGGCAGTACTTC
TRBD1 | TRBJ2-1 | TRBV12-3/TRBV12-4 | many | CASSPGQGSYNEQFF | TGTGCCAGCAGTCCAGGACAGGGCTCCTACAATGAGCAGTTCTTC
TRBD1 | TRBJ2-1 | TRBV10-2 | - | CASRDRVGDLDEQFF | TGCGCCAGCAGGGACAGGGTAGGGGACCTCGATGAGCAGTTCTTC
- | TRBJ2-2 | TRBV3-1 | few | CASGGGLWGELFF | TGTGCCAGCGGGGGAGGACTGTGGGGGGAGCTGTTTTTT
- | TRBJ2-7 | TRBV7-2 | - | CASSTPIRVEGGREQYF | TGTGCCAGCAGCACACCTATCAGGGTTGAGGGCGGGCGTGAGCAGTACTTC
TRBD2 | TRBJ2-7 | TRBV7-2 | - | CASSFSGNYEQYF | TGTGCCAGCAGCTTTAGCGGGAACTACGAGCAGTACTTC
TRBD2 | TRBJ2-5 | TRBV11-2 | many | CASSATSGRETQYF | TGTGCCAGCAGCGCCACTAGCGGGAGGGAGACCCAGTACTTC
TRBD2 | TRBJ2-7 | TRBV27 | - | CASSLWGGRGHEQYF | TGTGCCAGCAGTTTATGGGGGGGACGGGGCCACGAGCAGTACTTC
TRBD2 | TRBJ2-1 | TRBV28 | many | CASSLGQRERNEQFF | TGTGCCAGCAGTTTAGGCCAGCGGGAGAGGAATGAGCAGTTCTTC
TRBD1 | TRBJ1-2 | TRBV12-5 | many | CASGLVGTVGANYGYTF | TGTGCTAGTGGTTTGGTAGGGACAGTGGGGGCTAACTATGGCTACACCTTC
- | TRBJ1-2 | TRBV20-1 | few | CSPQGGFGGYTF | TGCTCGCCCCAGGGAGGGTTTGGTGGCTACACCTTC
- | TRBJ2-1 | TRBV6-5 | - | CASSYGAPAAGNEQFF | TGTGCCAGCAGTTACGGAGCGCCGGCAGCAGGCAATGAGCAGTTCTTC